Sequencing of this TCR beta chain was carried out in a study of blood T cell repertoires in COVID-19. CDR3 length equals 17 residues. With V trimmed by 0 bases and J by 10 bases, 10 bases remained unmatched. CDR1 and CDR2 from the germline V gene are MGHRA and YSYEKL. TCRdb's copy holds only in-frame clones and misses some; the assay was immunoSEQ multiplex PCR. The sample has roughly 300,000 clones; around 87% are singletons. The rearrangement joins TRBV4-1 to TRBJ2-1; TRBD2 matches at 12 bases. Sequences were obtained from PBMCs or T cells enriched from blood (not recorded which). The source of this sequence is a woman younger than 45 who had recovered from COVID-19. This CDR3 reads CASSQETPSGGAREQFF. The CDR3, as DNA: TGCGCCAGCAGCCAAGAAACCCCTAGCGGGGGGGCCCGGGAGCAGTTCTTC.